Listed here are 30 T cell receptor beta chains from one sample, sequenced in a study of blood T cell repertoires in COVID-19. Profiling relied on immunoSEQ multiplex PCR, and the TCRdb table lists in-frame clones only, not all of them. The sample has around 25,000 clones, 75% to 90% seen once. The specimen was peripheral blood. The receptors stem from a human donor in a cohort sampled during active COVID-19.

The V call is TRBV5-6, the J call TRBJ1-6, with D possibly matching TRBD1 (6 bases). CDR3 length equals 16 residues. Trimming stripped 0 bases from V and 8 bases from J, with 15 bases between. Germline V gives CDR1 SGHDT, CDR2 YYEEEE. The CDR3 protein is CASSLVTRGNYSPLHF. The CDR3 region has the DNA TGTGCCAGCAGCTTGGTTACCAGGGGTAATTATTCACCCCTCCACTTT. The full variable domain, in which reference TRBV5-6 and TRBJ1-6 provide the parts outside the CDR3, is DAGVTQSPTHLIKTRGQQVTLRCSPKSGHDTVSWYQQALGQGPQFIFQYYEEEERQRGNFPDRFSGHQFPNYSSELNVNALLLGDSALYLCASSLVTRGNYSPLHFGNGTRLTVT.

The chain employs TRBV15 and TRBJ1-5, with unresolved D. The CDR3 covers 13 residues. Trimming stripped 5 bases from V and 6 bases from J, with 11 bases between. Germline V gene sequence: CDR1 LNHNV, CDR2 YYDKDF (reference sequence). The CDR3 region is CATSGLAGQPQHF. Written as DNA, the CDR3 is TGTGCCACCAGCGGTCTAGCGGGTCAGCCCCAGCATTTT.

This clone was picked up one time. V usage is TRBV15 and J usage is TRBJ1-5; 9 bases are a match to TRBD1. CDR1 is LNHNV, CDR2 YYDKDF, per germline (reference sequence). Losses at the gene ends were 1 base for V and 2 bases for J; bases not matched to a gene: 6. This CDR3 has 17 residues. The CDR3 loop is CATSRGVDRGGNQPQHF. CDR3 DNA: TGTGCCACCAGCAGAGGGGTGGACAGGGGAGGCAATCAGCCCCAGCATTTT.

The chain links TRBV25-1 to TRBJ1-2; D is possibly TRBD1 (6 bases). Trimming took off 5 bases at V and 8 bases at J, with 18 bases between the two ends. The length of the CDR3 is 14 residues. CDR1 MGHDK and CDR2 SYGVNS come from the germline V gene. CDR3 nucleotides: TGTGCCAGCAGTCGAACAGGGTCATCGGAAGGCTACACCTTC. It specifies CASSRTGSSEGYTF.

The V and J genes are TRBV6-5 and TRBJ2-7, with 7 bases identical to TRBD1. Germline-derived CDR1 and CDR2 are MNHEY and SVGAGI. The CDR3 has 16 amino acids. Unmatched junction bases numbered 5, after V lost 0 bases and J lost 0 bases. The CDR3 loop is CASSYSLTGFSYEQYF. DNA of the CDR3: TGTGCCAGCAGTTACTCGTTGACAGGGTTCTCCTACGAGCAGTACTTC.

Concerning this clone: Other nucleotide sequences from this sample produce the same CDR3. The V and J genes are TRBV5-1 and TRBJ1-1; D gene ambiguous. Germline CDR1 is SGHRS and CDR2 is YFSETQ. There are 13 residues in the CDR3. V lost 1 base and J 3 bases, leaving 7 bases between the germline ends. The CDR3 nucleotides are TGCGCCAGCAGCTTGAAGTCAGACACTGAAGCTTTCTTT. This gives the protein CASSLKSDTEAFF.

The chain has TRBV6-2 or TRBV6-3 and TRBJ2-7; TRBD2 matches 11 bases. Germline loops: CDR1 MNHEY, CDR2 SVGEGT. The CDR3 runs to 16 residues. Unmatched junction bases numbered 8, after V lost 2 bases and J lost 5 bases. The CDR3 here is CASSYPISGGADEQYF. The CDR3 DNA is TGTGCCAGCAGTTACCCCATTAGCGGGGGGGCCGACGAGCAGTACTTC.

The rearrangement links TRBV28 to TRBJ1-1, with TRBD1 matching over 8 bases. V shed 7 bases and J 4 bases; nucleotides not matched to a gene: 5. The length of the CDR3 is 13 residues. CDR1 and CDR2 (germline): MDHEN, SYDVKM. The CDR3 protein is CASKTGGSTEAFF. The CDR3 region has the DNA TGTGCCAGCAAAACAGGGGGTAGCACTGAAGCTTTCTTT.

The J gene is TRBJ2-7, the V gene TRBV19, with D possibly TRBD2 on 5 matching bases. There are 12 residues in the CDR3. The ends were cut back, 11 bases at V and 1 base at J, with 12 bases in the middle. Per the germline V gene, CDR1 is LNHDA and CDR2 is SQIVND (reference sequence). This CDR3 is CASGGYSYEQYF. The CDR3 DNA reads TGTGCCTCAGGAGGCTATTCCTACGAGCAGTACTTC.

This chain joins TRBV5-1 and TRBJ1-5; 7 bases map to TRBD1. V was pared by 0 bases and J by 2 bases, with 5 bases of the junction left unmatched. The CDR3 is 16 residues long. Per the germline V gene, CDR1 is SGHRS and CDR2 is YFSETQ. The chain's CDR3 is CASSLAGGGGNQPQHF. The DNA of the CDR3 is TGCGCCAGCAGCTTGGCAGGGGGAGGCGGCAATCAGCCCCAGCATTTT. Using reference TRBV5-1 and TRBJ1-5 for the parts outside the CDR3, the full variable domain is KAGVTQTPRYLIKTRGQQVTLSCSPISGHRSVSWYQQTPGQGLQFLFEYFSETQRNKGNFPGRFSGRQFSNSRSEMNVSTLELGDSALYLCASSLAGGGGNQPQHFGDGTRLSIL.

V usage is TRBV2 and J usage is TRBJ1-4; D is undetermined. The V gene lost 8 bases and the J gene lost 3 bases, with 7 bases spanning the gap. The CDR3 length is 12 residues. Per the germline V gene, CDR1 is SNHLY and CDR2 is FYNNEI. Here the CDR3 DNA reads TGTGCCAGCGGGAGGGCTAATGAAAAACTGTTTTTT. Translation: CASGRANEKLFF.

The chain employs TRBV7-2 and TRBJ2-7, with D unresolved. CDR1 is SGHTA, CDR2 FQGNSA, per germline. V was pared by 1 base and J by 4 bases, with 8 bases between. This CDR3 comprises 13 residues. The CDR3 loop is CASSLVDKYEQYF. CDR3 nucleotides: TGTGCCAGCAGCTTAGTCGACAAATACGAGCAGTACTTC.

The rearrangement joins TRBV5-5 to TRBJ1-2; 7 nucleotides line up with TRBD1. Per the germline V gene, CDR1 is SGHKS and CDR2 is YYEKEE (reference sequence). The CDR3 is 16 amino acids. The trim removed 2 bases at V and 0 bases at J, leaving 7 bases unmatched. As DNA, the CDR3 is TGTGCCAGCAGCTTCGAACCGGGACAGACTAACTATGGCTACACCTTC. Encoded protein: CASSFEPGQTNYGYTF.

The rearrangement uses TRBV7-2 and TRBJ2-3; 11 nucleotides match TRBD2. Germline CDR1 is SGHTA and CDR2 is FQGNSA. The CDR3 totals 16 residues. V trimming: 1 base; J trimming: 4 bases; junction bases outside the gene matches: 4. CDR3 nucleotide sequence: TGTGCCAGCAGCTTAGGTTTACTAGCGGGGGCAGATACGCAGTATTTT. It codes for CASSLGLLAGADTQYF.

The CDR3 protein is CASSTDKREQYF. The CDR3 coding sequence is TGTGCCAGCAGTACGGACAAGCGCGAGCAGTACTTC. The V call is TRBV28, the J call TRBJ2-7; perhaps TRBD1 as D (5 bases). The CDR3 is 12 residues long. The germline CDR1 and CDR2 sequences are MDHEN and SYDVKM. Trimming took off 5 bases at V and 6 bases at J, with 11 bases between the two ends.

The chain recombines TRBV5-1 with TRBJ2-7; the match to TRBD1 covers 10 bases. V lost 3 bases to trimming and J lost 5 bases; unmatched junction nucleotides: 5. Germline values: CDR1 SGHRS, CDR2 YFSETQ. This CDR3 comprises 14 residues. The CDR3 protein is CASSWGQGFDEQYF. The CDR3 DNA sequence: TGCGCCAGCAGCTGGGGACAGGGGTTCGACGAGCAGTACTTC.

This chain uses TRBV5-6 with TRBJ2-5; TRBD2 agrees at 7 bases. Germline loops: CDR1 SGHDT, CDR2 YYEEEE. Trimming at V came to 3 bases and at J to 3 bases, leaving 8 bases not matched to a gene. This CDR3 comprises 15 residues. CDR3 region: CASSYQAGLEETQYF. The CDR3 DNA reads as TGTGCCAGCAGCTACCAGGCAGGACTAGAAGAGACCCAGTACTTC.

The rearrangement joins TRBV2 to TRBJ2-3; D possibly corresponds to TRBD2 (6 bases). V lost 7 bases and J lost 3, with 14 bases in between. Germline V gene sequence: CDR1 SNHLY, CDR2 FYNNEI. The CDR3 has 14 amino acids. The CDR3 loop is CASTEGRSTDTQYF. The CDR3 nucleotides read TGTGCCAGCACGGAGGGCCGGTCTACAGATACGCAGTATTTT.

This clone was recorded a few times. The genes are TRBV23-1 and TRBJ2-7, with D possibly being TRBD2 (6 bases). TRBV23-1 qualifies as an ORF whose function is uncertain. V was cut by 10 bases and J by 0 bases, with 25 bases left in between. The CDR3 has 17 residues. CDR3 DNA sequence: TGCGCCACCGGGGATGGGTGTCTAGCGCTTCCCTCCTACGAGCAGTACTTC. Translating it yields CATGDGCLALPSYEQYF.

DNA for the CDR3: TGTGCCAGCAGTTACTTGTCTAGCGGGTCCGTGTACATTCAGTACTTC. It yields the protein CASSYLSSGSVYIQYF. The rearrangement links TRBV6-5 to TRBJ2-4, with TRBD2 identical over 8 bases. The germline V gene has CDR1 MNHEY and CDR2 SVGAGI. The trim removed 1 base at V and 8 bases at J, leaving 10 bases unmatched. The CDR3 runs 16 residues.

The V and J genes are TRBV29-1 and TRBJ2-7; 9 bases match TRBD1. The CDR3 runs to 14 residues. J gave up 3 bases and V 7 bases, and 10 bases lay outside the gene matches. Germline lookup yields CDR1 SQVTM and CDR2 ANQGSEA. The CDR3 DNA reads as TGCAGCGCCACCCCTGGGACAGGGATCTACGAGCAGTACTTC. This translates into CSATPGTGIYEQYF.

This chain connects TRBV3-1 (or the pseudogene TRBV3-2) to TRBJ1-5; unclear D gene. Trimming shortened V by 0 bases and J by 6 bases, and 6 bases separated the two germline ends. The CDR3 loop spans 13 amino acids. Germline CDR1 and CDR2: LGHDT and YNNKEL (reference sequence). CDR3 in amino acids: CASSQERSQPQHF. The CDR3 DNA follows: TGTGCCAGCAGCCAAGAAAGGAGTCAGCCCCAGCATTTT.

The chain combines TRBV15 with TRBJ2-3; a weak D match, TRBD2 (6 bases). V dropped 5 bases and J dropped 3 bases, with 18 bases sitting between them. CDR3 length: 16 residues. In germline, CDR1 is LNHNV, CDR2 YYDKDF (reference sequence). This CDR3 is CATSAQRGGVTDTQYF. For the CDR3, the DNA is TGTGCCACCAGCGCCCAACGCGGCGGGGTAACAGATACGCAGTATTTT. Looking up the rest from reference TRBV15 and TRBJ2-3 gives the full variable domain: DAMVIQNPRYQVTQFGKPVTLSCSQTLNHNVMYWYQQKSSQAPKLLFHYYDKDFNNEADTPDNFQSRRPNTSFCFLDIRSPGLGDTAMYLCATSAQRGGVTDTQYFGPGTRLTVL.

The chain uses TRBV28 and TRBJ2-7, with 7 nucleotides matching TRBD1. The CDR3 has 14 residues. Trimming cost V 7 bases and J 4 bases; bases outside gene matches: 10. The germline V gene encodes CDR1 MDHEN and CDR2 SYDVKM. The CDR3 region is CASTRPTGHYEQYF. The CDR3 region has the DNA TGTGCCAGCACCCGCCCGACAGGGCATTACGAGCAGTACTTC.

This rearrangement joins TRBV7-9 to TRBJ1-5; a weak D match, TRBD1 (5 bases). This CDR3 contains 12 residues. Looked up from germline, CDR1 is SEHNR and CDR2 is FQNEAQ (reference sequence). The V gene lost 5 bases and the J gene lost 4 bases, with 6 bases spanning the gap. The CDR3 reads CASSRQNQPQHF. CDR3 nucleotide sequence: TGTGCCAGCAGCAGACAGAATCAGCCCCAGCATTTT.

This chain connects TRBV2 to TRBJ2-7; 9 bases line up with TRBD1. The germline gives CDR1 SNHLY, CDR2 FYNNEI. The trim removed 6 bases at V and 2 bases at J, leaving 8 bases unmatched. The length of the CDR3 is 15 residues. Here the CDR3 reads CASRTRQGGTYEQYF. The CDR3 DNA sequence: TGTGCCAGCAGGACTAGACAGGGGGGAACCTACGAGCAGTACTTC.

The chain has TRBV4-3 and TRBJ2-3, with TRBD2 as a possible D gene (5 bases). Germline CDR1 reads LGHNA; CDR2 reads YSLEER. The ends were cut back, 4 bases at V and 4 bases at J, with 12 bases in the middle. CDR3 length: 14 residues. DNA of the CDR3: TGCGCCAGCAGCCGCATGTGGGGAGCAGATACGCAGTATTTT. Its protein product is CASSRMWGADTQYF.

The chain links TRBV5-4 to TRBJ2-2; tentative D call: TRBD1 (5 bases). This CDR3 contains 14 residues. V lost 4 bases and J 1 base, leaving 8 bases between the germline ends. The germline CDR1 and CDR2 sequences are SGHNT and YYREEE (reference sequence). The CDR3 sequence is CASSPGQNTGELFF. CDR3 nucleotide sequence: TGTGCCAGCAGCCCAGGACAGAACACCGGGGAGCTGTTTTTT.

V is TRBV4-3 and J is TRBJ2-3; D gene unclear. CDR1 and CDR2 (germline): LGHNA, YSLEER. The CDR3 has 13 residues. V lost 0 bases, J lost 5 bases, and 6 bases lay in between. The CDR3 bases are TGCGCCAGCAGCCAAGATTCCCGAGATACGCAGTATTTT. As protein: CASSQDSRDTQYF.

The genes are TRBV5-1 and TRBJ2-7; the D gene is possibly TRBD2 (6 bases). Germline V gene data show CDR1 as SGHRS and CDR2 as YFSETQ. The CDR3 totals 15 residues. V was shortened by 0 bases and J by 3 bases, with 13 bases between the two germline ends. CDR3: CASSLGGTENYEQYF. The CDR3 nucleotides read TGCGCCAGCAGCTTGGGCGGGACGGAAAACTACGAGCAGTACTTC.